What follows are 28 T cell receptor beta chains derived from one specimen sequenced in a study of response to subunit inactivated influenza vaccine. Via MiXCR, TCRdb re-called the RT-PCR reads, giving one row per CDR3 protein. The data show about 520,000 distinct CDR3 sequences, approximately 7.8% seen once. Sample: PBMCs from blood, taken roughly 24 months after vaccination. Source of these receptors: a man between 45 and 75 years old who received an inactivated influenza vaccine.

CDR3 sequence: CSAEDGTGYEQYF. The CDR3 DNA is TGCAGTGCTGAGGACGGGACAGGCTACGAGCAGTACTTC. V is TRBV20-1 and J is TRBJ2-7, with 8 bases fitting TRBD1. The trim removed 5 bases at V and 3 bases at J, leaving 6 bases unmatched. The CDR3 extends over 13 amino acids. The germline CDR1 and CDR2 sequences are DFQATT and SNEGSKA (reference sequence).

This clonotype came up a few times. This sequence joins TRBV4-3 and TRBJ2-7; 9 bases line up with TRBD2. The length of the CDR3 is 14 residues. With V trimmed by 1 base and J by 6 bases, 4 bases remained unmatched. Germline V gene lookup returns CDR1 LGHNA and CDR2 YSLEER. The CDR3 region is CASSQVSGSREQYF. In DNA, the CDR3 is TGCGCCAGCAGCCAAGTTAGCGGGAGTCGCGAGCAGTACTTC.

This clonotype was seen repeatedly, ten times or more. The V gene is TRBV29-1, the J gene TRBJ2-7; possibly TRBD2 for D (6 bases). CDR1 and CDR2 (germline): SQVTM, ANQGSEA. V lost 6 bases, J lost 2 bases, and 11 bases lay in between. The CDR3 consists of 12 residues. Here the CDR3 reads CSVGLGTYEQYF. The CDR3 region has the DNA TGCAGCGTGGGACTGGGAACCTACGAGCAGTACTTC.

This clonotype was seen repeatedly, ten times or more. This rearrangement joins TRBV29-1 to TRBJ1-1; tentatively, D is TRBD1 (5 bases). Germline CDR1 reads SQVTM; CDR2 reads ANQGSEA. V was trimmed by 4 bases and J by 3 bases, leaving 6 bases between them. The CDR3 extends over 11 amino acids. This chain's CDR3 is CSVVRDTEAFF. The CDR3 DNA sequence: TGCAGCGTTGTCAGGGACACTGAAGCTTTCTTT.

The rearrangement links TRBV14 to TRBJ2-5, with 7 bases matching TRBD2. V shed 6 bases and J 5 bases; nucleotides not matched to a gene: 6. In germline, CDR1 is SGHDN, CDR2 FVKESK. CDR3 length: 13 residues. CDR3 loop: CASSRWGGETQYF. CDR3 sequence (DNA): TGTGCCAGCAGTCGCTGGGGGGGTGAGACCCAGTACTTC.

This clonotype appeared many times. The V and J genes are TRBV12-3 or TRBV12-4 and TRBJ1-5; no clear D. The ends were cut back, 3 bases at V and 8 bases at J, with 11 bases in the middle. The CDR3 sequence is 13 residues long. The CDR3 here is CASSLGGSEPQHF. DNA for the CDR3: TGTGCCAGCAGTTTGGGAGGGAGCGAGCCCCAGCATTTT.

This clonotype was seen more than once but under ten times. The genes are TRBV9 and TRBJ2-7, with 8 bases matching TRBD1. CDR3 size: 14 residues. Trimming cost V 3 bases and J 6 bases; bases outside gene matches: 8. Germline CDR1 SGDLS, CDR2 YYNGEE. CDR3 sequence reads: CASSEGQAWSEQYF. CDR3 coding DNA: TGTGCCAGCAGCGAGGGACAGGCCTGGAGCGAGCAGTACTTC.

This clonotype came up many times. V gene TRBV6-1 combines with J gene TRBJ2-2, with D perhaps matching TRBD1 (6 bases). Germline loops: CDR1 MNHNS, CDR2 SASEGT. V was cut by 2 bases and J by 6 bases, with 10 bases left in between. The CDR3 is made up of 14 amino acids. The CDR3 region is CASSERSGAGELFF. For the CDR3, the DNA is TGTGCCAGCAGTGAAAGGTCAGGGGCCGGGGAGCTGTTTTTT.

In its sample, this clonotype was seen many times. This chain connects TRBV5-1 to TRBJ2-7; 7 positions agree with TRBD1. The CDR3 is made up of 13 amino acids. V dropped 4 bases and J dropped 6; count of bases not matched to a gene: 7. CDR1 is SGHRS and CDR2 is YFSETQ in the germline V gene. CDR3 residues: CASSETGSREQYF. In DNA, the CDR3 is TGCGCCAGCAGCGAGACAGGGTCCCGCGAGCAGTACTTC.

The chain is built from TRBV15 and TRBJ2-3; no definite D call. The germline gives CDR1 LNHNV, CDR2 YYDKDF (reference sequence). Trimming left V 1 base short and J 0 bases short, with 5 bases between. The CDR3 is made up of 14 amino acids. The CDR3 is CATSRGASTDTQYF. The DNA for the CDR3 is TGTGCCACCAGCAGAGGTGCAAGCACAGATACGCAGTATTTT.

This clonotype was seen a handful of times. This sequence joins TRBV7-9 and TRBJ2-1; D could derive from TRBD1 or TRBD2 (5 bases each). With 5 bases removed from V and 5 bases from J, the gap between germline ends came to 10 bases. The CDR3 runs 13 residues. The germline V gene has CDR1 SEHNR and CDR2 FQNEAQ (reference sequence). The CDR3 region is CASSPLGHNEQFF. In nucleotides, the CDR3 is TGTGCCAGCAGCCCCCTGGGACACAATGAGCAGTTCTTC.

This clonotype showed up just a few times. The gene calls are TRBV7-2 and TRBJ2-1; the D gene could be TRBD1 or TRBD2 (5 bases each). Trimming shortened V by 1 base and J by 2 bases, and 12 bases separated the two germline ends. CDR3 length: 16 amino acids. Germline V gene sequence: CDR1 SGHTA, CDR2 FQGNSA. CDR3 sequence reads: CASSLVGTGTYNEQFF. In DNA form, the CDR3 reads TGTGCCAGCAGCTTAGTAGGGACCGGGACCTACAATGAGCAGTTCTTC.

The table lists this clonotype with a few counts. The CDR3 is CASRTDRGPRANEKLFF. The CDR3, as DNA: TGTGCCAGCAGAACGGACAGGGGGCCTCGGGCTAATGAAAAACTGTTTTTT. J is TRBJ1-4 and V is TRBV6-1, with 11 bases fitting TRBD1. J lost 3 bases, V lost 6 bases, and 9 bases had no gene match. This CDR3 spans 17 amino acids. The germline V gene encodes CDR1 MNHNS and CDR2 SASEGT.

This clonotype was seen a few times. This rearrangement joins TRBV7-2 to TRBJ1-6, with 7 bases lining up with TRBD1. V dropped 5 bases and J dropped 8; count of bases not matched to a gene: 12. Per the germline V gene, CDR1 is SGHTA and CDR2 is FQGNSA. This CDR3 has 16 residues. CDR3 sequence (DNA): TGTGCCAGCAGCCGAACGACAGGGAAGTGGGATTCACCCCTCCACTTT. It specifies CASSRTTGKWDSPLHF.

This clonotype was seen many times. The J gene is TRBJ1-1, the V gene TRBV5-1; a weak D match, TRBD1 (5 bases). Trimming took 3 bases from V and 1 from J, leaving 10 bases between them. The V gene's germline CDR1 is SGHRS and CDR2 YFSETQ. The CDR3 is 14 amino acids. The CDR3 spells CASSWGRRNTEAFF. DNA for the CDR3: TGCGCCAGCAGCTGGGGACGCAGGAACACTGAAGCTTTCTTT.

This clonotype was picked up a small number of times. The chain has TRBV3-1 and TRBJ2-3, with a weak D call TRBD2 (7 bases). CDR1 and CDR2 (germline): LGHDT, YNNKEL (reference sequence). Trimming removed 0 bases from V and 2 bases from J, with 12 bases in between. The CDR3 loop spans 16 amino acids. The CDR3 sequence: CASSQERGGTTDTQYF. The CDR3 region has the DNA TGTGCCAGCAGCCAAGAGAGGGGGGGCACCACAGATACGCAGTATTTT.

This clonotype was counted many times. The gene calls are TRBV12-3 or TRBV12-4 and TRBJ1-5; D call uncertain. With 3 bases removed from V and 5 bases from J, the gap between germline ends came to 8 bases. The CDR3 extends over 13 amino acids. The DNA for the CDR3 is TGTGCCAGCAGTTTTTTTTCCGATCAGCCCCAGCATTTT. Translated: CASSFFSDQPQHF.

This clonotype came up a few times. The chain uses TRBV5-1 and TRBJ2-5; possible D gene TRBD1, 6 bases. The germline CDR1 and CDR2 sequences are SGHRS and YFSETQ. Trimming took 6 bases from V and 1 from J, leaving 16 bases between them. CDR3 size: 15 residues. The CDR3 DNA follows: TGCGCCAGCACCATACTTGGGACACCCCAAGAGACCCAGTACTTC. Protein product: CASTILGTPQETQYF. The full variable domain, with the rest looked up from reference TRBV5-1 and TRBJ2-5, is KAGVTQTPRYLIKTRGQQVTLSCSPISGHRSVSWYQQTPGQGLQFLFEYFSETQRNKGNFPGRFSGRQFSNSRSEMNVSTLELGDSALYLCASTILGTPQETQYFGPGTRLLVL.

This clonotype was counted ten times or more. The chain combines TRBV7-9 with TRBJ1-5; D perhaps matches TRBD1 (6 bases). The V end was cut by 4 bases, the J end by 2 bases, with 9 bases between. Germline V lookup: CDR1 SEHNR, CDR2 FQNEAQ (reference sequence). This CDR3 is 14 amino acids long. The CDR3 bases are TGTGCCAGCAGCTACGAGGGGGGCAATCAGCCCCAGCATTTT. It translates to CASSYEGGNQPQHF.

This clonotype was observed at least ten times. The rearrangement uses TRBV5-1 and TRBJ2-3, with D perhaps TRBD2 (5 bases). This CDR3 spans 15 amino acids. Per germline, CDR1 SGHRS and CDR2 YFSETQ. V was cut by 0 bases and J by 2 bases, with 10 bases left in between. The CDR3 reads CASSLEDSYTDTQYF. DNA of the CDR3: TGCGCCAGCAGCTTGGAGGACTCCTACACAGATACGCAGTATTTT.

This clonotype was picked up many times. V is TRBV11-2 and J is TRBJ2-2; 13 bases map to TRBD2. The CDR3 runs 17 residues. Germline V CDR1 and CDR2: SGHAT, FQNNGV. Trimming removed 0 bases from V and 7 bases from J; junction bases left unmatched: 5. CDR3 bases: TGTGCCAGCAGCTTAGAGACTAGCGGGAGGATTTTCGGGGAGCTGTTTTTT. Amino acids: CASSLETSGRIFGELFF. Drawing the rest from reference TRBV11-2 and TRBJ2-2, the complete variable domain is EAGVAQSPRYKIIEKRQSVAFWCNPISGHATLYWYQQILGQGPKLLIQFQNNGVVDDSQLPKDRFSAERLKGVDSTLKIQPAKLEDSAVYLCASSLETSGRIFGELFFGEGSRLTVL.

In this sample, this clonotype turned up many times. This sequence joins TRBV20-1 and TRBJ2-3, with 10 bases fitting TRBD2. V shed 4 bases and J 4 bases; nucleotides not matched to a gene: 2. This CDR3 contains 13 residues. Germline V CDR1 and CDR2: DFQATT, SNEGSKA (reference sequence). This CDR3 is CSAKAGGPDTQYF. DNA of the CDR3: TGCAGTGCTAAAGCGGGGGGGCCAGATACGCAGTATTTT.

This clonotype turned up a few times. The gene calls are TRBV28 and TRBJ2-2; D is ambiguous. V lost 6 bases to trimming and J lost 8 bases, with 10 bases between them. The CDR3 length is 12 residues. The V gene's germline CDR1 is MDHEN and CDR2 SYDVKM. The CDR3 sequence: CASRQSPGELFF. Written as DNA, the CDR3 is TGTGCCAGCAGACAGAGTCCAGGGGAGCTGTTTTTT.

Many counts were recorded for this clonotype. V and J are TRBV20-1 and TRBJ1-6; a weak D match, TRBD1 (6 bases). With 4 bases removed from V and 6 bases from J, the gap between germline ends came to 13 bases. This CDR3 contains 14 residues. The germline V gene has CDR1 DFQATT and CDR2 SNEGSKA (reference sequence). CDR3 sequence: CSATLRGFNSPLHF. In DNA form, the CDR3 reads TGCAGTGCTACCCTCAGGGGTTTTAATTCACCCCTCCACTTT.

In this sample, this clonotype turned up many times. The chain links TRBV6-6 to TRBJ2-2; D may be TRBD2 (5 bases). Germline V lookup: CDR1 MNHNY, CDR2 SVGAGI (reference sequence). This CDR3 has 13 residues. Trimming removed 7 bases at V and 4 bases at J, with 10 bases between. The CDR3 region has the DNA TGTGCCAGCACCCCTCGGGGCACCGGGGAGCTGTTTTTT. Protein product: CASTPRGTGELFF.

This rearrangement joins TRBV6-2 or TRBV6-3 to TRBJ2-2; tentatively, D is TRBD2 (6 bases). This CDR3 has 16 amino acids. V was trimmed by 1 base and J by 6 bases, leaving 15 bases between them. Germline CDR1 and CDR2: MNHEY and SVGEGT. CDR3 nucleotides: TGTGCCAGCAGTTACTGGTCAGGGACTCGATCCGGGGAGCTGTTTTTT. Protein: CASSYWSGTRSGELFF.

This clonotype was picked up a small number of times. The chain links TRBV6-2 or TRBV6-3 to TRBJ1-1; 9 bases match TRBD1. The CDR3 has 13 amino acids. J lost 4 bases, V lost 7 bases, and 4 bases had no gene match. CDR1 and CDR2 (germline): MNHEY, SVGEGT. The CDR3 loop is CASTQTGGTEAFF. The CDR3, as DNA: TGTGCCAGCACACAGACAGGGGGCACTGAAGCTTTCTTT.

This chain connects TRBV24-1 to TRBJ1-2; TRBD1 agrees at 10 bases. Germline V lookup: CDR1 KGHDR, CDR2 SFDVKD. The CDR3 is made up of 18 amino acids. J was trimmed by 4 bases and V by 2 bases; bases with no gene match: 12. The DNA of the CDR3 is TGTGCCACCAGTGATTCCCAAGACCGGGACAGGGGAACCTATGGCTACACCTTC. Its translation: CATSDSQDRDRGTYGYTF.